This T cell receptor beta chain was recovered during a study of cytomegalovirus exposure and HLA in healthy donors. Study-wide context: Falling in the Caucasian-associated ancestry cluster were about 83% of a few hundred genotyped donors. Points from the study as a whole: Evidence from a later analysis indicated that most CMV-associated TCR beta chains looked HLA-restricted. Cytomegalovirus association was assigned to about 150 TCR beta chains.

The CDR3 runs 15 residues. Germline CDR1 SGHRS, CDR2 YFSETQ. The germline V and J ends were trimmed by 3 bases and 9 bases, with 19 bases remaining between them. The PCR contained 60 Vbeta and 13 Jbeta primers. The data were produced by immunoSEQ multiplex PCR, yet TCRdb's version contains in-frame clones alone and is incomplete. Its table lists fewer than 100,000 clones. Comment on this clone: The antigen remains unidentified.

This clonotype originated in a man younger than 35 in good health and CMV-seropositive. The chain uses TRBV5-1 and TRBJ2-4, with D possibly being TRBD1 (6 bases). Sequencing was carried out using PBMCs. CDR3 in amino acids: CASSWNREGEGIQYF. DNA of the CDR3: TGCGCCAGCAGCTGGAACAGGGAAGGGGAAGGCATTCAGTACTTC.